The sequence of this TCR beta chain was determined in a study of CD8+CD57+ T cells in acquired aplastic anemia. The CDR3 covers 15 residues. V gave up 3 bases and J gave up 0 bases, with 11 bases separating them. Looked up from germline, CDR1 is LNHDA and CDR2 is SQIVND (reference sequence). The sequenced patients had an expansion of CD8+CD57+ cells seen by flow cytometry. TCR beta VDJ and CDR3 profiles were obtained from a genomic DNA template. TCRdb re-called the reads through MiXCR, storing one row per CDR3 protein. The sample carries more than 150,000 distinct CDR3 sequences, approximately 52% recorded once. This clonotype appeared a single time.

The sample consisted of sorted CD4+, CD8+, or CD8+CD57+ T cells (not recorded which) from PBMCs. The chain carries TRBV19 and TRBJ1-1; no firm D call. This sequence originates from a human donor with aplastic anemia. Here the CDR3 reads CASSMGNRMNTEAFF. The CDR3 DNA reads as TGTGCCAGTAGTATGGGTAATCGAATGAACACTGAAGCTTTCTTT.